Below are 31 T cell receptor beta chains sequenced from a single sample in a study of metastatic and nonmetastatic thyroid tumors. No treatment of any kind had been given to any patient before thyroid surgery. TCRdb ran MiXCR on the PCR reads. The sample has 30,000 to 40,000 clones, roughly 35% seen once. Sequencing was done on a sample of tumor tissue. These receptors came from a female donor with papillary thyroid cancer or a benign thyroid nodule (not recorded which). Some clones in this sample may be carry-over from other donors' samples.

The chain links TRBV20-1 to TRBJ2-7, with 10 bases fitting TRBD2. The germline V gene encodes CDR1 DFQATT and CDR2 SNEGSKA (reference sequence). The CDR3 length is 16 residues. The trim removed 5 bases at V and 2 bases at J, leaving 12 bases unmatched. CDR3 protein: CSARKLGTSETYEQYF. CDR3 DNA: TGCAGTGCTCGCAAGCTAGGGACTAGCGAGACCTACGAGCAGTACTTC.

The chain links TRBV24-1 to TRBJ2-7; weak D call: TRBD1 (6 bases). Germline V gene lookup returns CDR1 KGHDR and CDR2 SFDVKD. V was shortened by 9 bases and J by 4 bases, with 12 bases between the two germline ends. CDR3 size: 12 residues. CDR3 in amino acids: CATGQTSYEQYF. The CDR3 DNA sequence: TGTGCCACCGGACAGACCTCTTACGAGCAGTACTTC.

The table lists this clone with a few counts. This chain uses TRBV2 with TRBJ2-2, with D uncertain. The V and J ends lost 5 bases and 0 bases respectively, with 10 bases between them. Germline-derived CDR1 and CDR2 are SNHLY and FYNNEI. The CDR3 sequence is 15 residues long. CDR3 nucleotides: TGTGCCAGCAGTTTAGCAGGAGCGAACACCGGGGAGCTGTTTTTT. Protein product: CASSLAGANTGELFF.

The gene calls are TRBV14 and TRBJ2-1; 7 bases are a match to TRBD2. CDR1 is SGHDN and CDR2 is FVKESK in the germline V gene. Germline trimming cut 0 bases from V and 6 bases from J; bases unmatched to any gene: 17. This CDR3 region has 19 residues. In nucleotides, the CDR3 is TGTGCCAGCAGCCAAGAGAAAGGGACTACTCTTTACCGTCTCAATGAGCAGTTCTTC. It is translated as CASSQEKGTTLYRLNEQFF.

This rearrangement joins TRBV5-1 to TRBJ2-3; D is ambiguous. V lost 3 bases and J lost 4, with 12 bases in between. CDR3 size: 14 residues. CDR1 is SGHRS and CDR2 is YFSETQ in the germline V gene. The CDR3 coding sequence is TGCGCCAGCAGCTCACGTCGTGGCGCAGATACGCAGTATTTT. Translated, it gives CASSSRRGADTQYF.

The chain employs TRBV7-2 and TRBJ2-1; no clear D gene. V lost 5 bases to trimming and J lost 4 bases, with 12 bases between them. CDR3 size: 14 residues. The germline CDR1 and CDR2 sequences are SGHTA and FQGNSA. CDR3 region: CASSPPSAYNEQFF. CDR3 DNA: TGTGCCAGCAGCCCCCCTTCGGCGTACAATGAGCAGTTCTTC.

In this sample, this clone turned up a few times. V gene TRBV6-2 or TRBV6-3 combines with J gene TRBJ1-1; possible D gene TRBD1, 6 bases. V lost 5 bases and J 5 bases, leaving 9 bases between the germline ends. The germline gives CDR1 MNHEY, CDR2 SVGEGT. The CDR3 extends over 12 amino acids. CDR3 sequence: CASSQRGTEAFF. The CDR3, as DNA: TGTGCCAGCAGTCAGAGGGGGACTGAAGCTTTCTTT.

V and J are TRBV19 and TRBJ2-1, with D uncertain. The V gene's germline CDR1 is LNHDA and CDR2 SQIVND (reference sequence). This CDR3 is 14 amino acids long. The V gene lost 1 base and the J gene lost 1 base, with 5 bases spanning the gap. The CDR3 sequence: CASSIVGSYNEQFF. CDR3 nucleotide sequence: TGTGCCAGTAGTATAGTAGGGTCCTACAATGAGCAGTTCTTC.

The chain couples TRBV2 to TRBJ2-1; 8 bases are shared with TRBD2. Germline CDR1 is SNHLY and CDR2 is FYNNEI. V shed 2 bases and J 8 bases; nucleotides not matched to a gene: 8. The CDR3 runs 15 residues. The CDR3 nucleotides are TGTGCCAGCAGTGAAAGCGGGAGTACGGTCGATGAGCAGTTCTTC. This sequence encodes CASSESGSTVDEQFF.

A few counts support this clone. The chain is built from TRBV24-1 and TRBJ2-5, with D maybe TRBD1 (5 bases). There are 15 residues in the CDR3. V gave up 3 bases and J gave up 5 bases, with 15 bases separating them. CDR1 and CDR2 from the germline V gene are KGHDR and SFDVKD. The CDR3 sequence is CATSDQGSPTETQYF. Written as DNA, the CDR3 is TGTGCCACCAGTGATCAGGGATCCCCCACCGAGACCCAGTACTTC.

This clone was observed a handful of times. The chain couples TRBV7-8 to TRBJ2-2, with D perhaps given as TRBD1 or TRBD2 (6 bases each). Trimming removed 2 bases at V and 4 bases at J, with 14 bases between. This CDR3 has 16 amino acids. Germline CDR1 and CDR2: SGHVS and FQNEAQ. This CDR3 is CASSLRTGRSTGELFF. CDR3 nucleotides: TGTGCCAGCAGCTTAAGAACAGGGAGGTCCACCGGGGAGCTGTTTTTT.

The V gene is TRBV11-1, the J gene TRBJ2-7, with D perhaps assigned TRBD1 or TRBD2 (5 bases each). Per the germline V gene, CDR1 is SGHAT and CDR2 is FQDESV (reference sequence). The CDR3 runs to 15 residues. V was cut by 3 bases and J by 2 bases, with 14 bases left in between. DNA for the CDR3: TGTGCCAGCAGCTTTACGGGACGACGGCCCTACGAGCAGTACTTC. Its translation is CASSFTGRRPYEQYF.

This clone was detected only a few times. The chain couples TRBV12-3 or TRBV12-4 to TRBJ2-7, with 7 bases lining up with TRBD1. V was clipped by 4 bases and J by 2 bases; unmatched bases: 11. The CDR3 consists of 16 residues. For the CDR3, the DNA is TGTGCCAGCAGTTCCTCCCCGGGACAGCTCGCCTACGAGCAGTACTTC. Its protein is CASSSSPGQLAYEQYF.

This clone turned up a few times. The chain carries TRBV6-1 and TRBJ2-7; 9 positions match TRBD2. V lost 3 bases, J lost 0 bases, and 0 bases stayed unmatched. The CDR3 length is 14 residues. Germline lookup yields CDR1 MNHNS and CDR2 SASEGT. CDR3 protein: CASSDSGSSYEQYF. In DNA form, the CDR3 reads TGTGCCAGCAGTGATAGCGGGAGCTCCTACGAGCAGTACTTC.

The rearrangement uses TRBV14 and TRBJ2-5; D gene unclear. Trimming removed 2 bases from V and 5 bases from J, with 6 bases in between. Germline CDR1 reads SGHDN; CDR2 reads FVKESK. CDR3 length: 12 residues. CDR3 bases: TGTGCCAGCAGCCAATCGAGGGAGACCCAGTACTTC. This codes for CASSQSRETQYF. The full variable domain, rest sourced from reference TRBV14 and TRBJ2-5, is EAGVTQFPSHSVIEKGQTVTLRCDPISGHDNLYWYRRVMGKEIKFLLHFVKESKQDESGMPNNRFLAERTGGTYSTLKVQPAELEDSGVYFCASSQSRETQYFGPGTRLLVL.

The CDR3 here is CASQIQAGSGANVLTF. The DNA of the CDR3 is TGTGCCAGCCAGATTCAAGCGGGATCTGGGGCCAACGTCCTGACTTTC. The genes are TRBV6-1 and TRBJ2-6; 7 bases agree with TRBD2. Germline values: CDR1 MNHNS, CDR2 SASEGT. The CDR3 extends over 16 amino acids. The V segment lost 8 bases and the J segment 1 base; nucleotides outside the gene matches: 8.

This clone has only a few counts. J is TRBJ2-6 and V is TRBV20-1, with TRBD2 identical over 9 bases. Germline V CDR1 and CDR2: DFQATT, SNEGSKA (reference sequence). This CDR3 has 19 amino acids. V lost 3 bases, J lost 0 bases, and 12 bases stayed unmatched. CDR3 protein: CSASRVAGALNSGANVLTF. The DNA for the CDR3 is TGCAGTGCTAGTCGGGTAGCGGGGGCCCTCAACTCTGGGGCCAACGTCCTGACTTTC.

This clone has a handful of counts. The rearrangement links TRBV10-2 to TRBJ1-1, with D maybe TRBD1 (6 bases). Germline CDR1 and CDR2: WSHSY and SAAADI. Between the trimmed V and J ends, which lost 6 bases and 3 bases, there was a span of 17 bases. CDR3 length equals 15 residues. For the CDR3, the DNA is TGCGCCAGCAGCTCTAGCTCAGGGGTTTACACTGAAGCTTTCTTT. Its translation is CASSSSSGVYTEAFF.

This chain links TRBV6-5 with TRBJ2-3, with 7 bases lining up with TRBD1. This CDR3 is 17 amino acids long. V gave up 0 bases and J gave up 2 bases; unmatched junction bases: 8. Germline CDR1 reads MNHEY; CDR2 reads SVGAGI. The CDR3 coding sequence is TGTGCCAGCAGTTACTCGTATCCGGGACAGAACACAGATACGCAGTATTTT. As protein: CASSYSYPGQNTDTQYF.

CDR3 loop: CATSRDSVGLAQYF. DNA of the CDR3: TGTGCCACCAGCAGAGATTCCGTTGGTTTGGCGCAGTATTTT. This chain joins TRBV15 and TRBJ2-3; unclear D gene. The length of the CDR3 is 14 residues. CDR1 is LNHNV, CDR2 YYDKDF, per germline (reference sequence). With 0 bases removed from V and 10 bases from J, the gap between germline ends came to 14 bases.

In its sample, this clone was seen a few times. CDR3 in DNA: TGTGCCAGCAGTTACAGGGTATCTGGAAACACCATATATTTT. This gives the protein CASSYRVSGNTIYF. The V and J genes are TRBV28 and TRBJ1-3; tentative D call: TRBD1 (6 bases). The germline gives CDR1 MDHEN, CDR2 SYDVKM. The CDR3 runs 14 residues. V shed 4 bases and J shed 1 base, with 8 bases lying between them.

The chain has TRBV12-3 or TRBV12-4 and TRBJ1-6; no clear D gene. The CDR3 totals 14 residues. V was cut by 3 bases and J by 7 bases, with 10 bases left in between. The CDR3 nucleotides are TGTGCCAGCAGTTTGTTACAGAGAAATTCACCCCTCCACTTT. Its protein is CASSLLQRNSPLHF.

This chain's CDR3 is CASSILAGENEQYF. Written as DNA, the CDR3 is TGTGCCAGTAGTATTTTAGCGGGAGAGAACGAGCAGTACTTC. The chain carries TRBV19 and TRBJ2-7, with 9 bases aligning to TRBD2. The germline CDR1 and CDR2 sequences are LNHDA and SQIVND (reference sequence). CDR3 length: 14 residues. The ends lost 3 bases at V and 5 bases at J; junction bases unmatched: 5.

In this sample, this clone turned up a few times. This chain links TRBV12-5 with TRBJ2-1; 12 positions agree with TRBD2. This CDR3 comprises 12 residues. Trimming took 7 bases from V and 8 from J; bases not matched to a gene: 0. Looked up from germline, CDR1 is LGHNT and CDR2 is FRNRAP. The CDR3 DNA sequence: TGTGCTAGTGCTAGCGGGAGGGATGAGCAGTTCTTC. Amino acid sequence: CASASGRDEQFF.

In this sample, this clone turned up a few times. The chain has TRBV20-1 and TRBJ2-7; 9 nucleotides line up with TRBD2. V dropped 3 bases and J dropped 0; count of bases not matched to a gene: 9. Germline CDR1 is DFQATT and CDR2 is SNEGSKA (reference sequence). CDR3 length equals 16 residues. The CDR3 protein is CSASTRTSASSYEQYF. DNA for the CDR3: TGCAGTGCTAGTACCAGGACTAGCGCAAGCTCCTACGAGCAGTACTTC.

V usage is TRBV6-4 and J usage is TRBJ1-2, with 7 nucleotides matching TRBD1. CDR3 length: 14 amino acids. Trimming cost V 3 bases and J 11 bases; bases outside gene matches: 12. Germline V gene lookup returns CDR1 MRHNA and CDR2 SNTAGT. CDR3 amino acids: CASSDEVQGPDYTF. DNA of the CDR3: TGTGCCAGCAGTGATGAGGTACAGGGGCCTGATTACACCTTC.

The chain links TRBV24-1 to TRBJ2-2; D is perhaps TRBD1 (5 bases). This CDR3 region has 14 residues. The ends were cut back, 4 bases at V and 12 bases at J, with 17 bases in the middle. Germline CDR1 KGHDR, CDR2 SFDVKD. The CDR3 protein is CATSDSRDRLKLFF. CDR3 coding DNA: TGTGCCACCAGTGACTCTCGAGACAGACTTAAGCTGTTTTTT.

The V gene is TRBV20-1, the J gene TRBJ2-1; 9 nucleotides agree with TRBD2. This CDR3 is 13 amino acids long. Germline values: CDR1 DFQATT, CDR2 SNEGSKA (reference sequence). The V segment lost 6 bases and the J segment 7 bases; nucleotides outside the gene matches: 7. CDR3 region: CSAPLAGGNEQFF. The CDR3 coding sequence is TGCAGTGCCCCACTGGCGGGAGGGAATGAGCAGTTCTTC.

This clone was picked up a small number of times. The V and J genes are TRBV2 and TRBJ1-2; D gene ambiguous. This CDR3 is 15 amino acids long. Trimming cost V 3 bases and J 3 bases, with 14 bases left between them. Germline CDR1 reads SNHLY; CDR2 reads FYNNEI. The CDR3 sequence is CASSEDGRRDYGYTF. The CDR3 region has the DNA TGTGCCAGCAGTGAGGATGGCAGGAGGGACTATGGCTACACCTTC.

This clone was seen a few times. The CDR3 loop is CASSPGDRSNYGYTF. CDR3 DNA sequence: TGTGCCAGCAGCCCTGGGGACAGGTCTAACTATGGCTACACCTTC. The J gene is TRBJ1-2, the V gene TRBV3-1; TRBD1 matches at 8 bases. V lost 4 bases and J lost 0; bases outside the gene matches: 4. Germline CDR1 LGHDT, CDR2 YNNKEL (reference sequence). The CDR3 loop spans 15 amino acids.

This clone was counted only a few times. The V and J genes are TRBV19 and TRBJ1-1; D may be TRBD1 (5 bases). CDR1 is LNHDA, CDR2 SQIVND, per germline (reference sequence). This CDR3 contains 12 residues. The V end lost 8 bases, the J end lost 3 bases, and 10 bases lay between the germline ends. CDR3 residues: CASYKGYTEAFF. The CDR3 nucleotides are TGTGCCAGTTATAAGGGGTACACTGAAGCTTTCTTT. Variable domain in full (rest from reference TRBV19 and TRBJ1-1): DGGITQSPKYLFRKEGQNVTLSCEQNLNHDAMYWYRQDPGQGLRLIYYSQIVNDFQKGDIAEGYSVSREKKESFPLTVTSAQKNPTAFYLCASYKGYTEAFFGQGTRLTVV.